The 23 T cell receptor beta chains given below trace back to one sample, sequenced in a study of T cell changes during pregnancy in multiple sclerosis. Here immunoSEQ multiplex PCR was the method, and the copy in TCRdb shows in-frame clones only, minus some. The sample includes under 50,000 clones, 90% seen only once; the top ten take 0.45% to 0.55%. The input for sequencing was CD4+ T cells from peripheral blood mononuclear cells, taken in the first trimester of pregnancy. The receptors stem from a female donor in good health, enrolled as a control in a pregnancy study.

The rearrangement uses TRBV30 and TRBJ1-5; TRBD1 aligns across 10 bases. Germline V gene lookup returns CDR1 GTSNPN and CDR2 SVGIG (reference sequence). The length of the CDR3 is 15 residues. Trimming cost V 2 bases and J 11 bases; bases outside gene matches: 12. The CDR3 DNA is TGTGCCTGGAGTTCGAAGGGACAGGGGAGTCGGACCCAGCATTTT. This sequence encodes CAWSSKGQGSRTQHF.

This clone appeared once. This sequence joins TRBV18 and TRBJ1-1, with 7 nucleotides matching TRBD1. Germline values: CDR1 KGHSH, CDR2 LQKENI. The length of the CDR3 is 13 residues. V was pared by 6 bases and J by 1 base, with 2 bases of the junction left unmatched. The CDR3 reads CASSNRGNTEAFF. Here the CDR3 DNA reads TGTGCCAGCTCGAACAGGGGGAACACTGAAGCTTTCTTT.

CDR3 protein: CATTRGSSSGNTIYF. Written as DNA, the CDR3 is TGTGCCACCACAAGGGGGTCGAGCTCTGGAAACACCATATATTTT. The chain joins TRBV19 to TRBJ1-3; possible D gene TRBD1, 6 bases. The CDR3 length is 15 residues. Germline V gene lookup returns CDR1 LNHDA and CDR2 SQIVND (reference sequence). V was shortened by 10 bases and J by 0 bases, with 16 bases between the two germline ends.

V and J are TRBV7-2 and TRBJ1-2; perhaps TRBD1 as D (6 bases). The ends were cut back, 6 bases at V and 8 bases at J, with 16 bases in the middle. The germline V gene encodes CDR1 SGHTA and CDR2 FQGNSA. This CDR3 has 13 residues. The CDR3 spells CASSSGALGGYTF. In DNA, the CDR3 is TGTGCCAGCAGTTCAGGGGCTTTGGGCGGCTACACCTTC.

CDR3 sequence reads: CASSPRGSGNTIYF. CDR3 nucleotide sequence: TGTGCCAGCAGCCCGCGGGGCTCTGGAAACACCATATATTTT. The chain has TRBV14 and TRBJ1-3; D gene uncertain. The V gene's germline CDR1 is SGHDN and CDR2 FVKESK. The V end lost 4 bases, the J end lost 0 bases, and 7 bases lay between the germline ends. The CDR3 sequence is 14 residues long. Using reference TRBV14 and TRBJ1-3 for the parts outside the CDR3, the full variable domain is EAGVTQFPSHSVIEKGQTVTLRCDPISGHDNLYWYRRVMGKEIKFLLHFVKESKQDESGMPNNRFLAERTGGTYSTLKVQPAELEDSGVYFCASSPRGSGNTIYFGEGSWLTVV.

The V and J genes are TRBV27 and TRBJ1-2; D possibly corresponds to TRBD1 (5 bases). The CDR3 spans 13 residues. CDR1 is MNHEY and CDR2 is SMNVEV in the germline V gene (reference sequence). The germline V and J ends were trimmed by 5 bases and 8 bases, with 15 bases remaining between them. The CDR3 spells CASSIGYGGGYTF. In nucleotides, the CDR3 is TGTGCCAGCAGTATTGGTTACGGGGGAGGCTACACCTTC.

This chain uses TRBV7-9 with TRBJ1-5, with a possible D match to TRBD1 (5 bases). The V gene's germline CDR1 is SEHNR and CDR2 FQNEAQ (reference sequence). CDR3 length: 15 residues. V gave up 0 bases and J gave up 4 bases, with 10 bases separating them. The CDR3 region is CASSLAGARNQPQHF. In DNA, the CDR3 is TGTGCCAGCAGCTTAGCAGGGGCGCGTAATCAGCCCCAGCATTTT.

The V gene is TRBV18, the J gene TRBJ2-2, with 12 bases lining up with TRBD2. In germline, CDR1 is KGHSH, CDR2 LQKENI. The V segment lost 6 bases and the J segment 5 bases; nucleotides outside the gene matches: 10. This CDR3 is built from 17 residues. CDR3: CASSPMTSGGSTGELFF. The CDR3 DNA is TGTGCCAGCTCCCCCATGACTAGCGGGGGATCAACCGGGGAGCTGTTTTTT.

V and J are TRBV28 and TRBJ1-5; TRBD1 might be the D (6 bases). In germline, CDR1 is MDHEN, CDR2 SYDVKM. This CDR3 is built from 18 residues. With 6 bases removed from V and 5 bases from J, the gap between germline ends came to 26 bases. The CDR3 nucleotides are TGTGCCAGCAGCCAAATTTCCCGGCGGGGGCGGTGGGATCAGCCCCAGCATTTT. This gives the protein CASSQISRRGRWDQPQHF.

V and J are TRBV11-1 and TRBJ1-2; 8 bases line up with TRBD1. With V trimmed by 5 bases and J by 2 bases, 7 bases remained unmatched. The CDR3 totals 15 residues. CDR1 is SGHAT, CDR2 FQDESV, per germline (reference sequence). In DNA form, the CDR3 reads TGTGCCAGCAGCCCCCTCGGGACAGGCAACTATGGCTACACCTTC. This codes for CASSPLGTGNYGYTF.

The CDR3 region is CASSKDPVLNTEAFF. DNA for the CDR3: TGTGCCAGCAGCAAAGATCCGGTCTTAAACACTGAAGCTTTCTTT. The genes are TRBV21-1 and TRBJ1-1. TRBV21-1 is noted as a pseudogene. The CDR3 runs 15 residues.

The chain employs TRBV4-3 and TRBJ2-7; possibly TRBD1 for D (5 bases). The germline V gene encodes CDR1 LGHNA and CDR2 YSLEER. Trimming removed 0 bases from V and 2 bases from J, with 8 bases in between. This CDR3 region has 14 residues. CDR3 loop: CASSQDLRAYEQYF. CDR3 DNA sequence: TGCGCCAGCAGCCAAGATCTCAGGGCCTACGAGCAGTACTTC.

The rearrangement uses TRBV6-5 and TRBJ1-1; tentative D call: TRBD1 (5 bases). The V gene's germline CDR1 is MNHEY and CDR2 SVGAGI. This CDR3 has 13 residues. Between the trimmed V and J ends, which lost 2 bases and 5 bases, there was a span of 9 bases. In DNA, the CDR3 is TGTGCCAGCAGTTACGGCGGGGGAACTGAAGCTTTCTTT. Translated, it gives CASSYGGGTEAFF.

The chain has TRBV11-2 and TRBJ1-5; D unresolved. The V gene's germline CDR1 is SGHAT and CDR2 FQNNGV. The CDR3 has 14 residues. The V end lost 3 bases, the J end lost 2 bases, and 8 bases lay between the germline ends. The CDR3 bases are TGTGCCAGCAGCTTCGATCGAGGCAATCAGCCCCAGCATTTT. Encoded protein: CASSFDRGNQPQHF.

The J gene is TRBJ1-2, the V gene TRBV2; tentatively, D is TRBD1 (6 bases). Germline-derived CDR1 and CDR2 are SNHLY and FYNNEI. Trimming removed 8 bases from V and 0 bases from J, with 16 bases in between. The CDR3 is 15 residues long. Here the CDR3 reads CASGHRDKTNYGYTF. CDR3 bases: TGTGCCAGCGGACACCGGGACAAGACTAACTATGGCTACACCTTC. Drawing the rest from reference TRBV2 and TRBJ1-2, the complete variable domain is EPEVTQTPSHQVTQMGQEVILRCVPISNHLYFYWYRQILGQKVEFLVSFYNNEISEKSEIFDDQFSVERPDGSNFTLKIRSTKLEDSAMYFCASGHRDKTNYGYTFGSGTRLTVV.

The chain is built from TRBV5-6 and TRBJ1-6; no clear D gene. Trimming took 2 bases from V and 10 from J, leaving 7 bases between them. The length of the CDR3 is 12 residues. Germline CDR1 is SGHDT and CDR2 is YYEEEE. The CDR3 region has the DNA TGTGCCAGCAGCTTACCTAAATCACCCCTCCACTTT. Its protein is CASSLPKSPLHF.

The CDR3 region has the DNA TGTGCCACCCTAACCTTAGCGGGGGTATCGTTCGAGCAGTACTTC. It encodes CATLTLAGVSFEQYF. The rearrangement uses TRBV2 and TRBJ2-7; 9 bases line up with TRBD2. The V segment lost 10 bases and the J segment 6 bases; nucleotides outside the gene matches: 16. Germline assignment: CDR1 SNHLY and CDR2 FYNNEI. The CDR3 has 15 residues.

This clone was recorded a few times. The V and J genes are TRBV7-3 and TRBJ1-6, with TRBD1 matching 7 bases. This CDR3 has 15 residues. The V gene end was trimmed by 3 bases and the J gene end by 9 bases; junction bases not matched to a gene: 8. Germline V gene data show CDR1 as SGHTA and CDR2 as FQGTGA. CDR3 bases: TGTGCCAGCAGCTTGGAGGGGGCAGGAACTTCACCCCTCCACTTT. This translates into CASSLEGAGTSPLHF.

The chain couples TRBV5-6 to TRBJ1-2; weak D call: TRBD1 (5 bases). The V end lost 5 bases, the J end lost 1 base, and 9 bases lay between the germline ends. Germline-derived CDR1 and CDR2 are SGHDT and YYEEEE. CDR3 size: 13 residues. CDR3 bases: TGTGCCAGCAGTCCAGGGAATAACTATGGCTACACCTTC. Its protein is CASSPGNNYGYTF. The complete variable domain, with remaining parts taken from reference TRBV5-6 and TRBJ1-2, reads DAGVTQSPTHLIKTRGQQVTLRCSPKSGHDTVSWYQQALGQGPQFIFQYYEEEERQRGNFPDRFSGHQFPNYSSELNVNALLLGDSALYLCASSPGNNYGYTFGSGTRLTVV.

V is TRBV9 and J is TRBJ1-1; D possibly corresponds to TRBD1 (5 bases). V was trimmed by 2 bases and J by 5 bases, leaving 13 bases between them. This CDR3 contains 14 residues. Germline CDR1 SGDLS, CDR2 YYNGEE. The CDR3 spells CASSVAGWSTEAFF. Written as DNA, the CDR3 is TGTGCCAGCAGCGTCGCAGGGTGGAGTACTGAAGCTTTCTTT.

This sequence joins TRBV5-1 and TRBJ2-7; the match to TRBD1 covers 8 bases. Germline V gene sequence: CDR1 SGHRS, CDR2 YFSETQ. The CDR3 length is 16 residues. J lost 1 base, V lost 0 bases, and 6 bases had no gene match. The CDR3 DNA sequence: TGCGCCAGCAGCTTGGGTGGGACAGGAAATTCCTACGAGCAGTACTTC. It is translated as CASSLGGTGNSYEQYF.

V gene TRBV4-3 combines with J gene TRBJ2-2; D is possibly TRBD2 (5 bases). Trimming shortened V by 2 bases and J by 5 bases, and 12 bases separated the two germline ends. The CDR3 runs 15 residues. Per the germline V gene, CDR1 is LGHNA and CDR2 is YSLEER. The CDR3 region has the DNA TGCGCCAGCAGCCAAATGCAAGGAGGTACCGGGGAGCTGTTTTTT. As protein: CASSQMQGGTGELFF.

This chain connects TRBV7-2 to TRBJ1-2; TRBD1 agrees at 10 bases. The V gene's germline CDR1 is SGHTA and CDR2 FQGNSA. CDR3 size: 15 residues. V lost 1 base to trimming and J lost 6 bases; unmatched junction nucleotides: 5. CDR3 residues: CASSLGGTGDNGYTF. The CDR3 region has the DNA TGTGCCAGCAGCTTAGGGGGGACAGGGGACAATGGCTACACCTTC.